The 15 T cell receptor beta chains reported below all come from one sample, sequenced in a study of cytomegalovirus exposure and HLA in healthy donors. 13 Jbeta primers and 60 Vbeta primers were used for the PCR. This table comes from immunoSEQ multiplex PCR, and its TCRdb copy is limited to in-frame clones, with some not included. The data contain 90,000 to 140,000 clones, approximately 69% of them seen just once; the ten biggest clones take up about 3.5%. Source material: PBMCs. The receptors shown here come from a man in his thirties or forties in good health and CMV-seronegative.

CDR3 loop: CASRAEPTDTQYF. CDR3 nucleotides: TGTGCCAGCAGGGCGGAGCCCACAGATACGCAGTATTTT. The rearrangement links TRBV5-6 to TRBJ2-3; D not certain. The CDR3 is 13 amino acids. The germline V and J ends were trimmed by 5 bases and 2 bases, with 9 bases remaining between them. Germline CDR1 and CDR2: SGHDT and YYEEEE. Together with reference TRBV5-6 and TRBJ2-3, the CDR3 gives the full variable domain: DAGVTQSPTHLIKTRGQQVTLRCSPKSGHDTVSWYQQALGQGPQFIFQYYEEEERQRGNFPDRFSGHQFPNYSSELNVNALLLGDSALYLCASRAEPTDTQYFGPGTRLTVL.

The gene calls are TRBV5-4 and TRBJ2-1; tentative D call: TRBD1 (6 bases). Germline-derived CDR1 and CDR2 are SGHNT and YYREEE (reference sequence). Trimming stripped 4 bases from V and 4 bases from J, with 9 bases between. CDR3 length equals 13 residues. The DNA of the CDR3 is TGTGCCAGCAGCGTGGACAGATACAATGAGCAGTTCTTC. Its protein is CASSVDRYNEQFF.

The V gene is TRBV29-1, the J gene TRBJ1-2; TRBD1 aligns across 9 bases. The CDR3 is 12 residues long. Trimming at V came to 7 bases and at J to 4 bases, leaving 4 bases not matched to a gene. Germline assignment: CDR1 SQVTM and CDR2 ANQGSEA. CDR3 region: CSDRQGGYGYTF. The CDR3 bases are TGCAGCGACCGACAGGGGGGCTATGGCTACACCTTC.

The CDR3 DNA reads TGTGCCATCAGTGAGTCTGCGGGAATGCAGTTCTTC. It yields the protein CAISESAGMQFF. The chain recombines TRBV10-3 with TRBJ2-1, with D perhaps TRBD2 (6 bases). The V and J ends lost 0 bases and 12 bases respectively, with 9 bases between them. The CDR3 is made up of 12 amino acids. Germline values: CDR1 ENHRY, CDR2 SYGVKD.

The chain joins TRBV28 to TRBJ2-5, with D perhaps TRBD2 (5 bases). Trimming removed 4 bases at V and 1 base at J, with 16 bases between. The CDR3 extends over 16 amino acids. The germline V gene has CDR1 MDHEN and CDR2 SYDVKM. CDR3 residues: CASSSLRRLLQETQYF. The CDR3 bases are TGTGCCAGCAGTTCCCTCAGGAGGCTTCTCCAAGAGACCCAGTACTTC.

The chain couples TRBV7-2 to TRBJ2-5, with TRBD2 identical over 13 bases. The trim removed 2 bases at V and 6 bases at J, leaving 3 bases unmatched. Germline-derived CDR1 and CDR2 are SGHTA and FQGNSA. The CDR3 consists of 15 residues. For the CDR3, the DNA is TGTGCCAGCAGCTTACGGACTAGCGGGAGTAAGACCCAGTACTTC. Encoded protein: CASSLRTSGSKTQYF.

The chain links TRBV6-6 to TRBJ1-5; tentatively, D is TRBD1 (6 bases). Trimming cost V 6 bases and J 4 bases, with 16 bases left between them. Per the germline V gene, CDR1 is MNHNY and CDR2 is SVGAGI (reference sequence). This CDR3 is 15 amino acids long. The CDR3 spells CASSPGAGLNQPQHF. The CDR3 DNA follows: TGTGCCAGCAGCCCAGGGGCCGGTCTGAATCAGCCCCAGCATTTT.

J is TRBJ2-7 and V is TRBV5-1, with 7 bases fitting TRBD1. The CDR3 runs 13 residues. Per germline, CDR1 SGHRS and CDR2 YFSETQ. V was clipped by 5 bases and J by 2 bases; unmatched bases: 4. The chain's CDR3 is CASRGQKAYEQYF. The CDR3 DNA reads TGCGCCAGCAGGGGACAGAAAGCCTACGAGCAGTACTTC.

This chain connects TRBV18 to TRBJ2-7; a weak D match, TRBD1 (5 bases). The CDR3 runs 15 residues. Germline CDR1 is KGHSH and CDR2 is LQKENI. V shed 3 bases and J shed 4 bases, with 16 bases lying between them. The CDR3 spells CASSPPYTTAYEQYF. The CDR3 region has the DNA TGTGCCAGCTCACCCCCTTACACGACAGCTTACGAGCAGTACTTC.

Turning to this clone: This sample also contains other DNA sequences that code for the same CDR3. DNA for the CDR3: TGTGCCAGCAGCCAAGCCCGCGGATCCTATGGCTACACCTTC. The encoded protein is CASSQARGSYGYTF. The chain carries TRBV14 and TRBJ1-2; no clear D. The length of the CDR3 is 14 residues. Germline V gene lookup returns CDR1 SGHDN and CDR2 FVKESK. Trimming took 1 base from V and 4 from J, leaving 10 bases between them.

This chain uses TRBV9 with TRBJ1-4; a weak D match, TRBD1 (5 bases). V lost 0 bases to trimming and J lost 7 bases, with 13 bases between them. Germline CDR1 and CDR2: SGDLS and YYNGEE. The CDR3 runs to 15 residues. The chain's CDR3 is CASSVAGGYSEKLFF. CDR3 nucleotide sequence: TGTGCCAGCAGCGTAGCGGGGGGTTATAGTGAAAAACTGTTTTTT.

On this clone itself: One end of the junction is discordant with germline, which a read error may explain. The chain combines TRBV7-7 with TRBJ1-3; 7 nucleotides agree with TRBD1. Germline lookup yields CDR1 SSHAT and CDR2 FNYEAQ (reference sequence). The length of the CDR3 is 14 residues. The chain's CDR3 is CASSPGGKGNTIYF. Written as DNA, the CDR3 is TGTGCTAGCAGCCCAGGGGGAAAGGGAAACACCATATATTTT.

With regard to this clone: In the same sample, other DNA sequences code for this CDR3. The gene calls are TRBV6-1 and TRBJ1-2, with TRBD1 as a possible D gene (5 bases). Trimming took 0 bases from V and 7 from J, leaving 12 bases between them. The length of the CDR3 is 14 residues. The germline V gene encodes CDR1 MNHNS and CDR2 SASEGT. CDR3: CASSEAGGLGGYTF. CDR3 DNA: TGTGCCAGCAGTGAAGCGGGGGGTTTGGGTGGCTACACCTTC.

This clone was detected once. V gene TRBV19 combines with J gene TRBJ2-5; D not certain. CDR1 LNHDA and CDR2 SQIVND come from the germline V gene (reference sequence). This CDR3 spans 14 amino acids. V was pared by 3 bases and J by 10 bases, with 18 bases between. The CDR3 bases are TGTGCCAGTAGTATCGGGTCCTCTCCAGTGATCCAGTACTTC. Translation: CASSIGSSPVIQYF.

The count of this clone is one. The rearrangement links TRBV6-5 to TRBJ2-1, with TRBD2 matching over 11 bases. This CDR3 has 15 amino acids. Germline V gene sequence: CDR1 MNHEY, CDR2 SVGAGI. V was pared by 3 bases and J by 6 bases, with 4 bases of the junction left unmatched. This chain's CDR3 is CASSYTSGRVNEQFF. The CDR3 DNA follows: TGTGCCAGCAGTTATACTAGCGGGAGAGTCAATGAGCAGTTCTTC.